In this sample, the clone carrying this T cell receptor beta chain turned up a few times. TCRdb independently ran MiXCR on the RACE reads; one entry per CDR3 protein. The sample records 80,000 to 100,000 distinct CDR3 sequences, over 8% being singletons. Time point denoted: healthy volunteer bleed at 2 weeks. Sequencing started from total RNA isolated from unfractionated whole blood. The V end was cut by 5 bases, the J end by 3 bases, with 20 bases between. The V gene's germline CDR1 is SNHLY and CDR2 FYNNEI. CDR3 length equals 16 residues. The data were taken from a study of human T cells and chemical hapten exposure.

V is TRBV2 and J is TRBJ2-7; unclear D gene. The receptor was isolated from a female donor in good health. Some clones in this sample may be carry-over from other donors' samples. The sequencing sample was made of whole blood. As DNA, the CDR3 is TGTGCCAGCAGTAAACGACGTGGCGGAGTCGACTACGAGCAGTACTTC. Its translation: CASSKRRGGVDYEQYF.